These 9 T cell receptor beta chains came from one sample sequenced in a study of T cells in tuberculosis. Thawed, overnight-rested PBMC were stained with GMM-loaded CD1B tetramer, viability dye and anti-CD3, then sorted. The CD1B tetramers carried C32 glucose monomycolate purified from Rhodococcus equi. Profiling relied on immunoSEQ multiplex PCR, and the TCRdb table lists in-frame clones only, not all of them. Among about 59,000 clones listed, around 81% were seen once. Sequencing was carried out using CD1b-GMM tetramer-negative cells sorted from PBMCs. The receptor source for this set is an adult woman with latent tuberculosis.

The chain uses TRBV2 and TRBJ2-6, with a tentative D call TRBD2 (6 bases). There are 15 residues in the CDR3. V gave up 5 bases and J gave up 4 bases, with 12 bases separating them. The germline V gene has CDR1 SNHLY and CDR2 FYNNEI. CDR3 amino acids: CASSPTAGGANVLTF. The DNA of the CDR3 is TGTGCCAGCAGTCCTACGGCGGGGGGGGCCAACGTCCTGACTTTC.

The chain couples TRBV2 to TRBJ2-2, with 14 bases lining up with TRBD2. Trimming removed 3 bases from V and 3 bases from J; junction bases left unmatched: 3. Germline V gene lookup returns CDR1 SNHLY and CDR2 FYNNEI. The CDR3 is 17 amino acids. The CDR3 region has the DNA TGTGCCAGCAGTGACTCGACTAGCGGGAGGGACACCGGGGAGCTGTTTTTT. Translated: CASSDSTSGRDTGELFF.

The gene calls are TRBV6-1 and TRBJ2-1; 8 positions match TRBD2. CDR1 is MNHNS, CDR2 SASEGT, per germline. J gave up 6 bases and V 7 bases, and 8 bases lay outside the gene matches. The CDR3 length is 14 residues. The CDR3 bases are TGTGCCAGCATCGGGGGGGGGCGCAGCAATGAGCAGTTCTTC. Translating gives CASIGGGRSNEQFF.

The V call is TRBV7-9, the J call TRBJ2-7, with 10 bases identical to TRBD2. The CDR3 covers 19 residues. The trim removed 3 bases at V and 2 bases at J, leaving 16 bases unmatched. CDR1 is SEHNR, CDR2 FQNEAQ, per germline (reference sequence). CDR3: CASSFSGILKRGGTYEQYF. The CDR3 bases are TGTGCCAGCAGCTTTTCGGGGATCCTCAAGCGGGGGGGCACCTACGAGCAGTACTTC.

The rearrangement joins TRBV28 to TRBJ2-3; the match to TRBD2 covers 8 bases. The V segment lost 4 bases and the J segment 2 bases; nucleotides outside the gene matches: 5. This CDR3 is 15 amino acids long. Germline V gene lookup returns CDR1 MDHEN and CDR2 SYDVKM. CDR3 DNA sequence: TGTGCCAGCAGTTCCCCGGGGGGGGCCACAGATACGCAGTATTTT. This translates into CASSSPGGATDTQYF.

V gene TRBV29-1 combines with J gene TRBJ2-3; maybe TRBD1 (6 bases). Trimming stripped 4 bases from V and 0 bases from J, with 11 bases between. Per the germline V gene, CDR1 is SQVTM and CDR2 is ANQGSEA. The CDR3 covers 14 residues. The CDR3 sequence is CSVGPQGSTDTQYF. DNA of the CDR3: TGCAGCGTTGGTCCTCAGGGGAGCACAGATACGCAGTATTTT.

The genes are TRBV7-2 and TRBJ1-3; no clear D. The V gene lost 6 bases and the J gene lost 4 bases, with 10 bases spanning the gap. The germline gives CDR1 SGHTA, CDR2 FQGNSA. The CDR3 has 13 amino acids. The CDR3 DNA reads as TGTGCCAGCAGTTCCCCTCCGGGAAACACCATATATTTT. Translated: CASSSPPGNTIYF. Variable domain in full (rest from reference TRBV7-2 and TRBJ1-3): GAGVSQSPSNKVTEKGKDVELRCDPISGHTALYWYRQSLGQGLEFLIYFQGNSAPDKSGLPSDRFSAERTGGSVSTLTIQRTQQEDSAVYLCASSSPPGNTIYFGEGSWLTVV.

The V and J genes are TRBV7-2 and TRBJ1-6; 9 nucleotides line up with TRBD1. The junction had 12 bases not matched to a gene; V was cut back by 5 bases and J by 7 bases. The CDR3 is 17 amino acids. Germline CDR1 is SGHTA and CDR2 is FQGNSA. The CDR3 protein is CASSRAGTGLTNSPLHF. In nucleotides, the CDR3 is TGTGCCAGCAGCAGAGCCGGGACAGGGCTTACCAATTCACCCCTCCACTTT.

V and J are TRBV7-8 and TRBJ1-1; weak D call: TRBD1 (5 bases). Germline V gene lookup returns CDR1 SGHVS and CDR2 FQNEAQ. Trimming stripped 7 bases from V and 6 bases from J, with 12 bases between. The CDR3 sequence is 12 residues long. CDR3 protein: CASTFAGAEAFF. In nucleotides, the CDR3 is TGTGCCAGCACCTTCGCGGGGGCTGAAGCTTTCTTT.